This T cell receptor beta chain was obtained from a study of shared clonotypes between healthy human individuals. CDR1 and CDR2 from the germline V gene are SEHNR and FQNEAQ (reference sequence). V lost 7 bases, J lost 6 bases, and 24 bases lay in between. This CDR3 contains 16 residues. Researchers sequenced unsorted PBMC DNA using ten immunoSEQ deep assay plates. The repertoire was sequenced with immunoSEQ multiplex PCR; TCRdb's copy has only in-frame clones and lacks some. The table shows about 460,000 clones, with roughly 80% occurring only once. The receptor's source is a woman aged 40 to 50 in good health. Some clones in this sample may be carry-over from other donors' samples. This sequence joins TRBV7-9 and TRBJ1-2; tentatively, D is TRBD1 (6 bases). The specimen sequenced was PBMCs. This chain's CDR3 is CASTLLGPTGTNGYTF. CDR3 DNA sequence: TGTGCCAGCACCCTACTTGGCCCTACAGGGACTAATGGCTACACCTTC.